The 14 T cell receptor beta chains below all came from one sample that was sequenced in a study of blood T cell repertoires in COVID-19. Measured with immunoSEQ multiplex PCR; TCRdb has only the in-frame clones, and not every one. The sample holds some 100,000 clones, over 80% seen once. Specimen: peripheral blood. All receptors come from a woman aged 55-70 years with active COVID-19.

The chain employs TRBV6-1 and TRBJ2-1, with 12 bases matching TRBD2. The CDR3 runs 18 residues. Germline CDR1 MNHNS, CDR2 SASEGT. V was pared by 3 bases and J by 0 bases, with 6 bases of the junction left unmatched. The CDR3 region has the DNA TGTGCCAGCAGTGATCATAGACTAGCGGGGGCCTCCTACAATGAGCAGTTCTTC. This encodes CASSDHRLAGASYNEQFF.

The chain recombines TRBV28 with TRBJ1-5; a possible D gene is TRBD1 (6 bases). The ends were cut back, 6 bases at V and 7 bases at J, with 22 bases in the middle. The CDR3 loop spans 16 amino acids. Germline CDR1 MDHEN, CDR2 SYDVKM. CDR3 sequence (DNA): TGTGCCAGCAGCACACCCGGCTACAGGGATAAGCAGCCCCAGCATTTT. Translated, it gives CASSTPGYRDKQPQHF.

The chain uses TRBV9 and TRBJ2-3; 7 bases agree with TRBD2. Per germline, CDR1 SGDLS and CDR2 YYNGEE. V lost 4 bases and J lost 0; bases outside the gene matches: 2. CDR3 size: 14 residues. CDR3 DNA sequence: TGTGCCAGCAGCTCGCGGGGGAGCACAGATACGCAGTATTTT. As protein: CASSSRGSTDTQYF.

V gene TRBV25-1 combines with J gene TRBJ2-2; the D gene is possibly TRBD2 (6 bases). Germline CDR1 reads MGHDK; CDR2 reads SYGVNS. The CDR3 contains 14 residues. The V and J ends lost 3 bases and 4 bases respectively, with 9 bases between them. This CDR3 reads CASSDPGVTGELFF. The CDR3 DNA reads TGTGCCAGCAGTGATCCGGGGGTCACCGGGGAGCTGTTTTTT.

This clone was observed a single time. V is TRBV19 and J is TRBJ2-2, with TRBD1 matching 11 bases. Losses at the gene ends were 6 bases for V and 2 bases for J; bases not matched to a gene: 5. The CDR3 has 16 amino acids. Germline loops: CDR1 LNHDA, CDR2 SQIVND (reference sequence). In nucleotides, the CDR3 is TGTGCCAGTAGATCGGGGACAGGGGGTAACACCGGGGAGCTGTTTTTT. It encodes CASRSGTGGNTGELFF.

The chain is built from TRBV5-6 and TRBJ2-3, with a possible D match to TRBD2 (7 bases). The germline V gene encodes CDR1 SGHDT and CDR2 YYEEEE. V lost 3 bases and J lost 1, with 18 bases in between. The CDR3 totals 17 residues. CDR3 residues: CASSWFSWGGGTDTQYF. Written as DNA, the CDR3 is TGTGCCAGCAGCTGGTTCTCGTGGGGGGGCGGCACAGATACGCAGTATTTT.

The rearrangement links TRBV11-2 to TRBJ1-2; TRBD1 matches 10 bases. Germline V lookup: CDR1 SGHAT, CDR2 FQNNGV. The ends lost 5 bases at V and 4 bases at J; junction bases unmatched: 7. This CDR3 region has 15 residues. The CDR3 loop reads CASSPDRGLGYGYTF. The CDR3 DNA reads as TGTGCCAGCAGCCCAGACAGGGGGCTCGGCTATGGCTACACCTTC. The full variable domain, completed using reference TRBV11-2 and TRBJ1-2, is EAGVAQSPRYKIIEKRQSVAFWCNPISGHATLYWYQQILGQGPKLLIQFQNNGVVDDSQLPKDRFSAERLKGVDSTLKIQPAKLEDSAVYLCASSPDRGLGYGYTFGSGTRLTVV.

This CDR3 is CASSLWTGSGANVLTF. CDR3 in DNA: TGTGCCAGCAGCTTATGGACAGGCTCTGGGGCCAACGTCCTGACTTTC. V and J are TRBV7-9 and TRBJ2-6; 7 bases are a match to TRBD1. Germline trimming cut 2 bases from V and 0 bases from J; bases unmatched to any gene: 1. Per the germline V gene, CDR1 is SEHNR and CDR2 is FQNEAQ (reference sequence). The CDR3 is 16 amino acids.

This rearrangement joins TRBV4-1 to TRBJ1-5; D is uncertain. The ends were cut back, 0 bases at V and 6 bases at J, with 15 bases in the middle. This CDR3 is built from 16 residues. CDR1 MGHRA and CDR2 YSYEKL come from the germline V gene. CDR3 region: CASSQEASKSGQPQHF. The CDR3 nucleotides read TGCGCCAGCAGCCAAGAAGCCTCGAAGTCGGGTCAGCCCCAGCATTTT.

The chain links TRBV28 to TRBJ1-4; D gene ambiguous. The V and J ends lost 5 bases and 5 bases respectively, with 12 bases between them. The CDR3 extends over 14 amino acids. Germline V CDR1 and CDR2: MDHEN, SYDVKM. CDR3 amino acids: CASSPWTGNEKLFF. DNA for the CDR3: TGTGCCAGCAGTCCCTGGACGGGGAATGAAAAACTGTTTTTT.

The CDR3 loop reads CASSQDPYLGASSSYGYTF. The CDR3 nucleotides are TGTGCCAGCAGCCAAGATCCTTATTTGGGGGCCAGTTCCTCCTATGGCTACACCTTC. The rearrangement joins TRBV3-1 (or the pseudogene TRBV3-2) to TRBJ1-2; a possible D gene is TRBD1 (6 bases). With 0 bases removed from V and 4 bases from J, the gap between germline ends came to 24 bases. Germline V gene sequence: CDR1 LGHDT, CDR2 YNNKEL (reference sequence). The CDR3 has 19 amino acids.

V usage is TRBV28 and J usage is TRBJ1-4, with D perhaps matching TRBD1 (6 bases). There are 15 residues in the CDR3. V was trimmed by 6 bases and J by 7 bases, leaving 18 bases between them. CDR1 and CDR2 from the germline V gene are MDHEN and SYDVKM. The CDR3 nucleotides read TGTGCCAGCAGGCCGCCGGACAGAGTCGGTGAAAAACTGTTTTTT. It codes for CASRPPDRVGEKLFF.

This clone is a singleton in its sample. The rearrangement joins TRBV6-5 to TRBJ2-2; D is possibly TRBD2 (6 bases). The CDR3 loop spans 13 amino acids. Per the germline V gene, CDR1 is MNHEY and CDR2 is SVGAGI. V lost 0 bases to trimming and J lost 8 bases, with 7 bases between them. DNA of the CDR3: TGTGCCAGCAGTTACTCAGGACTAGGGGAGCTGTTTTTT. Translated, it gives CASSYSGLGELFF.

The CDR3 reads CAWSGGMGQGMDQPQHF. The CDR3 DNA reads TGTGCCTGGAGTGGAGGGATGGGACAGGGGATGGATCAGCCCCAGCATTTT. The chain recombines TRBV30 with TRBJ1-5; 10 bases match TRBD1. The V segment lost 1 base and the J segment 5 bases; nucleotides outside the gene matches: 11. CDR1 GTSNPN and CDR2 SVGIG come from the germline V gene (reference sequence). The CDR3 totals 17 residues.